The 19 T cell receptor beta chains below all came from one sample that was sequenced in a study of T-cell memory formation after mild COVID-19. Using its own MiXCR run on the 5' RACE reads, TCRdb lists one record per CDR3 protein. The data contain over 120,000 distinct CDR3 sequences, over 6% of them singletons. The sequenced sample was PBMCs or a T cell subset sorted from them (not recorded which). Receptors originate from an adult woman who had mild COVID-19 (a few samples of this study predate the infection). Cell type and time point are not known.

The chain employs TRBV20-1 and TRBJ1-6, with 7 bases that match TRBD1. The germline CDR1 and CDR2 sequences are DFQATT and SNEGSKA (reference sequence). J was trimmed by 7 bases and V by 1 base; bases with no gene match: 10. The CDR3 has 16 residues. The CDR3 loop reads CSARVGSGGLNSPLHF. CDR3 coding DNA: TGCAGTGCTAGAGTAGGGTCAGGGGGACTCAATTCACCCCTCCACTTT.

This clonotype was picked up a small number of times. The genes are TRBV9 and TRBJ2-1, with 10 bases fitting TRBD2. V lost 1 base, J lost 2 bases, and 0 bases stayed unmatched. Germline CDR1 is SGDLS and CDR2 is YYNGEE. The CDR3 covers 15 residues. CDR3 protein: CASSVLAGAYNEQFF. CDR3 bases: TGTGCCAGCAGCGTACTAGCGGGGGCCTACAATGAGCAGTTCTTC.

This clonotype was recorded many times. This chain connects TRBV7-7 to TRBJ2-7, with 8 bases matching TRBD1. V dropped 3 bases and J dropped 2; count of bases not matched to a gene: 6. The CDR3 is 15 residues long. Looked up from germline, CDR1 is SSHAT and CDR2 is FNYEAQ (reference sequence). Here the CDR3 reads CASSFGQGDTYEQYF. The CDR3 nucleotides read TGTGCCAGCAGCTTCGGACAGGGAGATACCTACGAGCAGTACTTC.

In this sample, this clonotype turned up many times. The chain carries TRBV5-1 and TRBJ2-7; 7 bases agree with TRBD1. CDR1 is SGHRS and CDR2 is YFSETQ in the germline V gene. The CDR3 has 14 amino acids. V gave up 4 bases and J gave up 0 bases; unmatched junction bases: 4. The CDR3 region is CASSRDSTSYEQYF. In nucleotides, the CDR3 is TGCGCCAGCAGCAGGGACAGTACCTCCTACGAGCAGTACTTC.

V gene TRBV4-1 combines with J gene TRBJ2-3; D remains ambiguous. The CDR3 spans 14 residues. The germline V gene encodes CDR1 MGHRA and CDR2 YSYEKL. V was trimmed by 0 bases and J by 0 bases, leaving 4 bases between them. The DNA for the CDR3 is TGCGCCAGCAGCCAAGATCGAAGCACAGATACGCAGTATTTT. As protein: CASSQDRSTDTQYF.

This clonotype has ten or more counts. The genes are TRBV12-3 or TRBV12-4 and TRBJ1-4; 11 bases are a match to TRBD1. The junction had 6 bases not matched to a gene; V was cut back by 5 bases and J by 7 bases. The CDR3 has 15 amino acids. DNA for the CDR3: TGTGCCAGCAGTCCAGGACAGGGGGCGGCTGAAAAACTGTTTTTT. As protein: CASSPGQGAAEKLFF.

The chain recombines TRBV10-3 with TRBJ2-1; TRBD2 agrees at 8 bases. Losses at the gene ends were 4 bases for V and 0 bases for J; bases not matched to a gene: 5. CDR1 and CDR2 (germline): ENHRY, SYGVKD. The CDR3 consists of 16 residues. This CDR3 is CAISGSGRGSYNEQFF. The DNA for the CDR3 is TGTGCCATCAGTGGTTCCGGGAGGGGCTCCTACAATGAGCAGTTCTTC.

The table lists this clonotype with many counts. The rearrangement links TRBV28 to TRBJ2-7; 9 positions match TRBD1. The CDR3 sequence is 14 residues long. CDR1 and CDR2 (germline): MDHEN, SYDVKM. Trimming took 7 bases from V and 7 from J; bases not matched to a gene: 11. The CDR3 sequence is CASIGTGTTGEQYF. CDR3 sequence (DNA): TGTGCCAGCATCGGGACAGGGACAACGGGGGAGCAGTACTTC.

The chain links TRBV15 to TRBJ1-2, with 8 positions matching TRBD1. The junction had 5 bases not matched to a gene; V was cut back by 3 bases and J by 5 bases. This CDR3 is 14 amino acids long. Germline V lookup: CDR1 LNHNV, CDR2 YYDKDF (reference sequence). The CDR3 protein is CATSRDRAFYGYTF. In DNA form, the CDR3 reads TGTGCCACCAGCAGGGACAGGGCATTTTATGGCTACACCTTC.

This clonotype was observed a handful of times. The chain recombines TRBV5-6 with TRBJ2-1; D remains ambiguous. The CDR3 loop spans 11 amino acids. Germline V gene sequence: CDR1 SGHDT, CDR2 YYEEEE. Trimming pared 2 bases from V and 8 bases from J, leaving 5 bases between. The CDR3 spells CASSFNHEQFF. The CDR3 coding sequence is TGTGCCAGCAGCTTTAATCATGAGCAGTTCTTC.

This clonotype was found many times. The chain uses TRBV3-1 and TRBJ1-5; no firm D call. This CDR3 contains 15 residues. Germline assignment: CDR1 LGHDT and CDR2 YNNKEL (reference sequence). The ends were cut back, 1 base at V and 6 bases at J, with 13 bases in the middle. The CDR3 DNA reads TGTGCCAGCAGCCAAGTGCTGGGTAGCGGTCAGCCCCAGCATTTT. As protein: CASSQVLGSGQPQHF.

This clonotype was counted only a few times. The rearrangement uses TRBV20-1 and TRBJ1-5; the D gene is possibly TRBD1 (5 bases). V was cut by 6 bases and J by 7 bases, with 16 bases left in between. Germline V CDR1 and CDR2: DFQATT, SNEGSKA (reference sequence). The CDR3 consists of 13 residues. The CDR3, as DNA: TGCAGTGCCATCGCCAGGGTGGGACAGCCCCAGCATTTT. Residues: CSAIARVGQPQHF.

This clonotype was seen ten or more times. The chain's CDR3 is CASSSHRVNEQFF. The CDR3 region has the DNA TGTGCCAGCAGTTCCCACAGGGTTAATGAGCAGTTCTTC. The rearrangement uses TRBV12-3 or TRBV12-4 and TRBJ2-1, with D possibly being TRBD1 (6 bases). The CDR3 sequence is 13 residues long. Trimming removed 4 bases at V and 7 bases at J, with 11 bases between.

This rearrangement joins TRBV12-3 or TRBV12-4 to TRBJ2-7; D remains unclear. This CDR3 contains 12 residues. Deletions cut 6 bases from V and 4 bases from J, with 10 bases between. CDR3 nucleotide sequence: TGTGCCAGCAGGTGGGCCTCTTACGAGCAGTACTTC. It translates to CASRWASYEQYF.

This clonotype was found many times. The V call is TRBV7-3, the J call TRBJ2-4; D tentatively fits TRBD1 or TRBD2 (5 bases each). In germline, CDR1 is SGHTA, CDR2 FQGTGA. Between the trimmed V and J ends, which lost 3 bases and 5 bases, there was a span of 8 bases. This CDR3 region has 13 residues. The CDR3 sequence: CASSFGTENIQYF. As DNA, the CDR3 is TGTGCCAGCAGCTTTGGGACGGAAAACATTCAGTACTTC.

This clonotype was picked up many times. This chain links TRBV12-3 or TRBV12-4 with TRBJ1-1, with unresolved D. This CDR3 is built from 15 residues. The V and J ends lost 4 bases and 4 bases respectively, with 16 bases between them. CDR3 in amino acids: CASSSFGIRSTEAFF. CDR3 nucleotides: TGTGCCAGCAGTTCCTTCGGAATAAGGAGCACTGAAGCTTTCTTT.

The DNA of the CDR3 is TGTGCCAGCAGCCCCTCCTGGGGGGGGCAAGAGACCCAGTACTTC. Translated: CASSPSWGGQETQYF. The chain combines TRBV11-2 with TRBJ2-5; TRBD2 matches 7 bases. CDR1 is SGHAT and CDR2 is FQNNGV in the germline V gene. This CDR3 contains 15 residues. V shed 5 bases, J shed 2 bases, and the junction held 8 bases outside the gene matches.

In DNA form, the CDR3 reads TGTGCCAGCAGTTACCACTCAATCGGGTACTACAATGAGCAGTTCTTC. This translates into CASSYHSIGYYNEQFF. The chain carries TRBV6-5 and TRBJ2-1; no firm D call. CDR3 size: 16 residues. Germline V CDR1 and CDR2: MNHEY, SVGAGI. Trimming stripped 2 bases from V and 3 bases from J, with 14 bases between.

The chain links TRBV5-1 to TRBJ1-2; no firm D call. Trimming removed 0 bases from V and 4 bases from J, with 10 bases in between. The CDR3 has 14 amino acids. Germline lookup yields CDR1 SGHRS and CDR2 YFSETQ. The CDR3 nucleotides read TGCGCCAGCAGCTTGGCCGTCGCCGGCTATGGCTACACCTTC. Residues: CASSLAVAGYGYTF.